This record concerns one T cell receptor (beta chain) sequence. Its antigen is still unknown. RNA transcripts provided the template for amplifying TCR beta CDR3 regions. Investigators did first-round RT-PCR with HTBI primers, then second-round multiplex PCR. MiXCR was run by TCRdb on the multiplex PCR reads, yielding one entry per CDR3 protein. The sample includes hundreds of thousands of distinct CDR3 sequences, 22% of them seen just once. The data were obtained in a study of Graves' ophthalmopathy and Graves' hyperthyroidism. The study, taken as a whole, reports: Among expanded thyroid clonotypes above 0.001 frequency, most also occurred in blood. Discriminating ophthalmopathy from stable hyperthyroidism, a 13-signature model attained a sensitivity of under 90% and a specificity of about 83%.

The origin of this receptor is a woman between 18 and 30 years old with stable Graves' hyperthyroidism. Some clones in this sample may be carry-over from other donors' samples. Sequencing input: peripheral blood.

CDR3: CASSHRRDRTNTGELFF. The CDR3 nucleotides are TGCGCCAGCAGCCATCGACGCGACAGGACGAACACCGGGGAGCTGTTTTTT. J is TRBJ2-2 and V is TRBV4-1; the D gene is possibly TRBD1 (6 bases). The V end was cut by 3 bases, the J end by 0 bases, with 14 bases between. Germline lookup yields CDR1 MGHRA and CDR2 YSYEKL. CDR3 size: 17 residues.